These 32 T cell receptor beta chains share one sample of origin, sequenced in a study of blood T cell repertoires in COVID-19. The protocol was immunoSEQ multiplex PCR, while the TCRdb copy is restricted to in-frame clones and leaves out a portion. The profile shows about 180,000 clones, about 86% of them singletons. The sample taken for sequencing was peripheral blood. These TCRs come from a woman between 25 and 40 years old with active or convalescent COVID-19.

V and J are TRBV18 and TRBJ1-1; D is perhaps TRBD1 (5 bases). The germline V gene encodes CDR1 KGHSH and CDR2 LQKENI. Trimming left V 3 bases short and J 2 bases short, with 16 bases between. CDR3 length equals 16 residues. The DNA of the CDR3 is TGTGCCAGCTCACCCGGCCGGACACCGACAAACACTGAAGCTTTCTTT. Its protein is CASSPGRTPTNTEAFF.

The chain is built from TRBV5-1 and TRBJ2-3, with 7 bases identical to TRBD1. CDR1 and CDR2 from the germline V gene are SGHRS and YFSETQ. The CDR3 consists of 16 residues. With 5 bases clipped from V and 0 bases from J, the junction kept 9 bases outside the gene matches. CDR3 sequence: CASRKAGGTSTDTQYF. The DNA of the CDR3 is TGCGCCAGCAGAAAGGCAGGGGGAACTAGCACAGATACGCAGTATTTT.

The gene calls are TRBV27 and TRBJ1-3; a possible D gene is TRBD1 (6 bases). This CDR3 contains 13 residues. Germline V lookup: CDR1 MNHEY, CDR2 SMNVEV (reference sequence). The ends were cut back, 8 bases at V and 2 bases at J, with 10 bases in the middle. This chain's CDR3 is CASGTGTGNTIYF. CDR3 bases: TGTGCCAGCGGAACAGGGACTGGAAACACCATATATTTT.

J is TRBJ2-7 and V is TRBV6-5; weak D call: TRBD2 (6 bases). The CDR3 runs to 14 residues. Deletions cut 6 bases from V and 2 bases from J, with 14 bases between. Germline CDR1 reads MNHEY; CDR2 reads SVGAGI. The CDR3 loop reads CASSRTTQPYEQYF. CDR3 coding DNA: TGTGCCAGCAGCCGGACTACCCAACCCTACGAGCAGTACTTC.

The chain uses TRBV5-4 and TRBJ2-5; the D gene is possibly TRBD2 (6 bases). CDR3 length: 16 residues. The germline V gene has CDR1 SGHNT and CDR2 YYREEE (reference sequence). Trimming took off 4 bases at V and 5 bases at J, with 21 bases between the two ends. The DNA of the CDR3 is TGTGCCAGCAGCACCGTTTTCGGCGTTGGGGGGGAGACCCAGTACTTC. Amino acid sequence: CASSTVFGVGGETQYF.

The V gene is TRBV28, the J gene TRBJ2-7, with D possibly matching TRBD1 (6 bases). The V end was cut by 5 bases, the J end by 5 bases, with 10 bases between. The length of the CDR3 is 12 residues. The germline V gene encodes CDR1 MDHEN and CDR2 SYDVKM. CDR3 nucleotides: TGTGCCAGCAGTAAACCAGGGGACGAGCAGTACTTC. Translated: CASSKPGDEQYF. Together with reference TRBV28 and TRBJ2-7, the CDR3 gives the full variable domain: DVKVTQSSRYLVKRTGEKVFLECVQDMDHENMFWYRQDPGLGLRLIYFSYDVKMKEKGDIPEGYSVSREKKERFSLILESASTNQTSMYLCASSKPGDEQYFGPGTRLTVT.

CDR3 loop: CASSQDGLAGADTQYF. The CDR3 DNA is TGTGCCAGCAGCCAAGACGGGCTAGCGGGGGCAGATACGCAGTATTTT. The chain uses TRBV4-2 and TRBJ2-3; 10 nucleotides align to TRBD2. The J segment lost 4 bases and the V segment lost 0 bases, leaving 4 bases of the junction unmatched. CDR3 length: 16 amino acids. Germline values: CDR1 LGHNA, CDR2 YNFKEQ.

DNA of the CDR3: TGTGCCTGGAACAGGGACGGCGAAAAACTGTTTTTT. It yields the protein CAWNRDGEKLFF. The rearrangement uses TRBV30 and TRBJ1-4, with D possibly being TRBD1 (6 bases). CDR1 and CDR2 (germline): GTSNPN, SVGIG (reference sequence). V was clipped by 4 bases and J by 8 bases, with 11 bases between them. The CDR3 runs 12 residues.

V usage is TRBV11-1 and J usage is TRBJ1-1; 12 nucleotides align to TRBD1. The CDR3 runs 16 residues. Germline lookup yields CDR1 SGHAT and CDR2 FQDESV (reference sequence). V dropped 5 bases and J dropped 8; count of bases not matched to a gene: 12. The CDR3: CASSISPGQGATEAFF. The CDR3 DNA follows: TGTGCCAGCAGCATTTCTCCGGGACAGGGGGCCACAGAAGCTTTCTTT.

The chain uses TRBV27 and TRBJ1-1; 8 nucleotides agree with TRBD1. Germline assignment: CDR1 MNHEY and CDR2 SMNVEV (reference sequence). The CDR3 is made up of 17 amino acids. V dropped 6 bases and J dropped 0; count of bases not matched to a gene: 12. The DNA of the CDR3 is TGTGCCAGCAGCTTTCTGACAGGGGTCAAATTGAACACTGAAGCTTTCTTT. Translated, it gives CASSFLTGVKLNTEAFF.

The chain combines TRBV4-1 with TRBJ1-1, with unresolved D. V was cut by 3 bases and J by 3 bases, with 14 bases left in between. The CDR3 loop spans 15 amino acids. In germline, CDR1 is MGHRA, CDR2 YSYEKL. The CDR3 spells CASSQVYSDYTEAFF. The CDR3 bases are TGCGCCAGCAGCCAGGTTTACAGTGATTACACTGAAGCTTTCTTT.

DNA for the CDR3: TGTGCCAGCAGTTACAGCCGAGGGACTGAAGCTTTCTTT. It yields the protein CASSYSRGTEAFF. The V call is TRBV6-5, the J call TRBJ1-1; D is unclear. V lost 2 bases and J 5 bases, leaving 9 bases between the germline ends. The CDR3 has 13 residues. Germline lookup yields CDR1 MNHEY and CDR2 SVGAGI.

The CDR3 DNA follows: TGTGCCAGCAACCCCACAAGGGACAGGCATTCACCCCTCCACTTT. The encoded protein is CASNPTRDRHSPLHF. J is TRBJ1-6 and V is TRBV5-6; 8 nucleotides align to TRBD1. V lost 6 bases and J lost 8; bases outside the gene matches: 10. Germline V gene sequence: CDR1 SGHDT, CDR2 YYEEEE. CDR3 length: 15 amino acids.

J is TRBJ2-3 and V is TRBV7-6; D unresolved. Germline CDR1 and CDR2: SGHVS and FNYEAQ. This CDR3 spans 15 amino acids. The germline V and J ends were trimmed by 5 bases and 5 bases, with 17 bases remaining between them. The CDR3 is CASSPPKWQEDTQYF. The CDR3 DNA is TGTGCCAGCAGCCCCCCTAAGTGGCAGGAAGATACGCAGTATTTT.

Regarding this clone: Compared with germline, one end of the junction differs, possibly owing to a read error. This chain joins TRBV19 and TRBJ2-5; 7 bases agree with TRBD2. The CDR3 loop spans 16 amino acids. The germline V gene encodes CDR1 LNHDA and CDR2 SQIVND (reference sequence). The CDR3 spells CASSIGWASGQEAQYF. CDR3 bases: TGTGCCAGTAGTATCGGTTGGGCTAGCGGACAAGAGGCCCAGTACTTC.

This clone was detected only a few times. V is TRBV6-2 or TRBV6-3 and J is TRBJ1-6; maybe TRBD1 (5 bases). Germline CDR1 is MNHEY and CDR2 is SVGEGT. The CDR3 length is 15 residues. Trimming removed 2 bases from V and 8 bases from J, with 13 bases in between. The CDR3 loop is CASSYARGDDSPLHF. The CDR3 DNA follows: TGTGCCAGCAGTTACGCCCGCGGGGACGATTCACCCCTCCACTTT.

The gene calls are TRBV6-5 and TRBJ1-6; a weak D match, TRBD1 (6 bases). Germline CDR1 MNHEY, CDR2 SVGAGI. With 6 bases removed from V and 8 bases from J, the gap between germline ends came to 11 bases. The CDR3 runs to 13 residues. CDR3 nucleotides: TGTGCCAGCAGCCTTCACAGGGATTCACCCCTCCACTTT. Translating it yields CASSLHRDSPLHF.

This clone has a handful of counts. The genes are TRBV7-9 and TRBJ2-3, with 10 bases identical to TRBD1. The CDR3 has 14 residues. J gave up 6 bases and V 5 bases, and 5 bases lay outside the gene matches. Germline V gene lookup returns CDR1 SEHNR and CDR2 FQNEAQ (reference sequence). CDR3 nucleotide sequence: TGTGCCAGCAGCCTGACAGGGGGCTTGGATACGCAGTATTTT. Translated, it gives CASSLTGGLDTQYF.

The V call is TRBV25-1, the J call TRBJ1-6; 7 bases are a match to TRBD1. The CDR3 is made up of 17 amino acids. The V gene's germline CDR1 is MGHDK and CDR2 SYGVNS. J lost 2 bases, V lost 7 bases, and 11 bases had no gene match. CDR3 in DNA: TGTGCCAGCAATGGAGGGGCAGGGGGGACCTATAATTCACCCCTCCACTTT. It specifies CASNGGAGGTYNSPLHF.

The gene calls are TRBV7-2 and TRBJ2-1; 11 bases align to TRBD2. Germline CDR1 and CDR2: SGHTA and FQGNSA. The ends lost 0 bases at V and 7 bases at J; junction bases unmatched: 8. This CDR3 spans 17 amino acids. In DNA, the CDR3 is TGTGCCAGCAGCTTAGCCCTACTAGCGGGGGAAACAAATGAGCAGTTCTTC. This sequence encodes CASSLALLAGETNEQFF.

This chain links TRBV13 with TRBJ1-2, with D maybe TRBD1 (5 bases). Germline-derived CDR1 and CDR2 are PRHDT and FYEKMQ (reference sequence). The V and J ends lost 5 bases and 1 base respectively, with 20 bases between them. The CDR3 has 17 residues. The CDR3 is CASSSPEVGGINYGYTF. CDR3 nucleotides: TGTGCCAGCAGCAGCCCTGAAGTGGGGGGGATTAACTATGGCTACACCTTC. Drawing the rest from reference TRBV13 and TRBJ1-2, the complete variable domain is AAGVIQSPRHLIKEKRETATLKCYPIPRHDTVYWYQQGPGQDPQFLISFYEKMQSDKGSIPDRFSAQQFSDYHSELNMSSLELGDSALYFCASSSPEVGGINYGYTFGSGTRLTVV.

About this clone itself: Other DNA variants within this sample encode the same CDR3. The rearrangement joins TRBV5-1 to TRBJ2-3; possibly TRBD1 for D (6 bases). The V end was cut by 5 bases, the J end by 0 bases, with 10 bases between. This CDR3 comprises 14 residues. Germline V lookup: CDR1 SGHRS, CDR2 YFSETQ. The CDR3 sequence is CASSRTESTDTQYF. The CDR3 DNA follows: TGCGCCAGCAGTCGGACAGAGAGCACAGATACGCAGTATTTT. The full variable domain, with the rest looked up from reference TRBV5-1 and TRBJ2-3, is KAGVTQTPRYLIKTRGQQVTLSCSPISGHRSVSWYQQTPGQGLQFLFEYFSETQRNKGNFPGRFSGRQFSNSRSEMNVSTLELGDSALYLCASSRTESTDTQYFGPGTRLTVL.

The chain combines TRBV7-8 with TRBJ1-3, with TRBD1 matching over 7 bases. The CDR3 consists of 18 residues. V shed 5 bases, J shed 1 base, and the junction held 14 bases outside the gene matches. In germline, CDR1 is SGHVS, CDR2 FQNEAQ. The CDR3 loop reads CASSLRQAGGLSGNTIYF. The CDR3 DNA reads as TGTGCCAGCAGCCTACGACAGGCAGGGGGGCTATCTGGAAACACCATATATTTT.

This chain uses TRBV6-6 with TRBJ1-1; a weak D match, TRBD1 (6 bases). The germline gives CDR1 MNHNY, CDR2 SVGAGI (reference sequence). V shed 5 bases and J shed 0 bases, with 19 bases lying between them. The CDR3 has 17 amino acids. CDR3 sequence reads: CASSRWTELYLNTEAFF. The CDR3 coding sequence is TGTGCCAGCAGTAGATGGACAGAACTTTACCTGAACACTGAAGCTTTCTTT.

This clone appeared a few times. The rearrangement links TRBV5-4 to TRBJ2-5, with TRBD2 identical over 13 bases. This CDR3 has 16 amino acids. CDR1 is SGHNT, CDR2 YYREEE, per germline (reference sequence). The J segment lost 5 bases and the V segment lost 5 bases, leaving 9 bases of the junction unmatched. The CDR3 loop is CASRETSGGARETQYF. The CDR3 DNA reads as TGTGCCAGCAGAGAAACTAGCGGGGGGGCCCGTGAGACCCAGTACTTC.

In its sample, this clone was seen a few times. V usage is TRBV7-9 and J usage is TRBJ1-2, with 12 positions matching TRBD1. CDR1 is SEHNR and CDR2 is FQNEAQ in the germline V gene (reference sequence). CDR3 length: 17 amino acids. V dropped 5 bases and J dropped 2; count of bases not matched to a gene: 9. The CDR3 coding sequence is TGTGCCAGCAGCCCAGGGGGACAGGGGGCGTTAAACTATGGCTACACCTTC. Translated, it gives CASSPGGQGALNYGYTF.

This clone was seen a single time. The CDR3 reads CASSPTGEAFF. The CDR3 coding sequence is TGTGCCAGCTCACCAACAGGGGAAGCTTTCTTT. The chain uses TRBV18 and TRBJ1-1, with D possibly being TRBD1 (6 bases). In germline, CDR1 is KGHSH, CDR2 LQKENI. V was shortened by 2 bases and J by 8 bases, with 6 bases between the two germline ends. The CDR3 has 11 amino acids.

The chain links TRBV6-6 to TRBJ1-1; tentatively, D is TRBD1 (5 bases). The CDR3 covers 16 residues. Per the germline V gene, CDR1 is MNHNY and CDR2 is SVGAGI (reference sequence). Trimming stripped 5 bases from V and 0 bases from J, with 16 bases between. CDR3 sequence: CASSRSDRTMNTEAFF. For the CDR3, the DNA is TGTGCCAGCAGTCGCTCCGACAGAACGATGAACACTGAAGCTTTCTTT.

The chain links TRBV27 to TRBJ2-7; TRBD2 matches 11 bases. CDR3 length: 16 residues. With 6 bases clipped from V and 4 bases from J, the junction kept 11 bases outside the gene matches. Germline V gives CDR1 MNHEY, CDR2 SMNVEV (reference sequence). Written as DNA, the CDR3 is TGTGCCAGCAGCCACCTAACTAGCGGGAGACGGTACGAGCAGTACTTC. Translated, it gives CASSHLTSGRRYEQYF.

This clone was seen only a few times. The gene calls are TRBV19 and TRBJ2-7; 10 nucleotides agree with TRBD2. This CDR3 contains 14 residues. Trimming cost V 3 bases and J 2 bases; bases outside gene matches: 1. The germline CDR1 and CDR2 sequences are LNHDA and SQIVND (reference sequence). CDR3 nucleotides: TGTGCCAGTAGTATTAGCGGGGGGCCCTACGAGCAGTACTTC. Encoded protein: CASSISGGPYEQYF.

The V gene is TRBV11-3, the J gene TRBJ1-2; TRBD1 matches at 9 bases. The CDR3 consists of 14 residues. The V and J ends lost 5 bases and 2 bases, in that order; junction bases with no gene match: 3. CDR1 is SGHNT and CDR2 is YENEEA in the germline V gene. CDR3 loop: CASSLTGGNYGYTF. DNA for the CDR3: TGTGCCAGCAGCCTGACAGGGGGGAACTATGGCTACACCTTC.

This clone is medium-sized (0.01 to 0.1%). V usage is TRBV24-1 and J usage is TRBJ2-7, with 9 positions matching TRBD1. With 5 bases clipped from V and 9 bases from J, the junction kept 4 bases outside the gene matches. This CDR3 comprises 12 residues. Germline loops: CDR1 KGHDR, CDR2 SFDVKD. The CDR3 sequence is CATSAGQGRQYF. The CDR3 bases are TGTGCCACCAGTGCGGGACAGGGTAGGCAGTACTTC.